The rows below give T cell receptor beta chains drawn from one sample of a study of cytomegalovirus exposure and HLA in healthy donors. Libraries were prepared by immunoSEQ multiplex PCR; TCRdb keeps only in-frame clonotypes and omits some of them. Of about 150,000 clones in the sample, around 75% were seen once. What was sequenced was PBMCs. The receptors originated from a man between 18 and 35 years old in good health and CMV-seropositive. Each CDR3 is given with its conserved first and last residue. D genes are given only for firm matches. Part of the rows lack a size; the others show once, few, many or a class for expanded clones.

J: TRBJ2-5
size: -
D: -
V: TRBV7-3
CDR3: CASSLVGPGETQYF
DNA: TGTGCCAGCAGCTTAGTTGGCCCTGGAGAGACCCAGTACTTC

J: TRBJ1-4
size: -
D: TRBD1
V: TRBV28
CDR3: CASTETGRGMEKLFF
DNA: TGTGCCAGCACCGAGACAGGGAGAGGGATGGAAAAACTGTTTTTT

J: TRBJ2-7
size: once
D: TRBD1
V: TRBV11-2
CDR3: CASSLVSGQASSYEQYF
DNA: TGTGCCAGCAGCTTAGTGTCGGGACAGGCAAGCTCCTACGAGCAGTACTTC

J: TRBJ2-1
size: -
D: -
V: TRBV15
CDR3: CATSRDLPSGADGSEQFF
DNA: TGTGCCACCAGCAGAGACCTTCCGAGCGGAGCCGACGGGAGTGAGCAGTTCTTC

J: TRBJ2-7
size: -
D: TRBD2
V: TRBV18
CDR3: CASSPLGTSDYEQYF
DNA: TGTGCCAGCTCACCACTCGGGACTAGCGACTACGAGCAGTACTTC

J: TRBJ2-5
size: -
D: TRBD1
V: TRBV19
CDR3: CASRDPGQPQETQYF
DNA: TGTGCCAGTAGGGATCCGGGACAGCCACAAGAGACCCAGTACTTC

J: TRBJ2-2
size: -
D: -
V: TRBV5-1
CDR3: CASSTEGHRSTGELFF
DNA: TGCGCCAGCAGCACAGAGGGACACCGATCCACCGGGGAGCTGTTTTTT

J: TRBJ2-7
size: -
D: -
V: TRBV7-8
CDR3: CASSLSGTGFFYEQYF
DNA: TGTGCCAGCAGCTTGAGCGGGACAGGTTTTTTCTACGAGCAGTACTTC

J: TRBJ2-1
size: -
D: -
V: TRBV30
CDR3: CAWSATNYNEQFF
DNA: TGTGCCTGGAGTGCGACAAACTACAATGAGCAGTTCTTC

J: TRBJ2-7
size: -
D: TRBD2
V: TRBV6-5
CDR3: CASWGLAGPSYEQYF
DNA: TGTGCCAGTTGGGGGCTAGCGGGACCTTCCTACGAGCAGTACTTC

J: TRBJ2-7
size: once
D: -
V: TRBV4-1
CDR3: CASSQVPLGGSYEQYF
DNA: TGCGCCAGCAGCCAAGTTCCACTAGGCGGGTCCTACGAGCAGTACTTC

J: TRBJ2-3
size: -
D: TRBD2
V: TRBV18
CDR3: CASSPASGRTDTQYF
DNA: TGTGCCAGCTCACCGGCTAGCGGGAGAACAGATACGCAGTATTTT

J: TRBJ2-7
size: -
D: -
V: TRBV5-1
CDR3: CASSLNFGGTYEQYF
DNA: TGCGCCAGCAGCTTGAATTTCGGGGGAACCTACGAGCAGTACTTC

J: TRBJ2-7
size: -
D: TRBD1
V: TRBV30
CDR3: CAWGIRPGTVYEQYF
DNA: TGTGCCTGGGGTATCCGACCCGGGACAGTCTACGAGCAGTACTTC

J: TRBJ2-3
size: -
D: -
V: TRBV21-1
CDR3: CASSKDAKITSTDTQYF
DNA: TGTGCCAGCAGCAAAGACGCAAAGATTACTAGCACAGATACGCAGTATTTT

J: TRBJ1-1
size: few
D: -
V: TRBV23-1
CDR3: CASRGIPIQGNTEAFF
DNA: TGCGCCAGCAGGGGAATTCCCATTCAGGGAAACACTGAAGCTTTCTTT

J: TRBJ2-7
size: few
D: TRBD2
V: TRBV14
CDR3: CASSQDKLAGTRLEQYF
DNA: TGTGCCAGCAGCCAAGATAAACTAGCGGGAACCCGGTTGGAGCAGTACTTC

J: TRBJ2-3
size: -
D: -
V: TRBV5-4
CDR3: CASSLGGSRSDTQYF
DNA: TGTGCCAGCAGCTTGGGCGGATCTAGGTCAGATACGCAGTATTTT

J: TRBJ1-4
size: -
D: -
V: TRBV2
CDR3: CASSMTRGGTNEKLFF
DNA: TGTGCCAGCAGTATGACGCGGGGCGGCACTAATGAAAAACTGTTTTTT

J: TRBJ2-7
size: few
D: -
V: TRBV21-1
CDR3: CACEASYEQYF
DNA: TGTGCCTGCGAAGCCTCCTACGAGCAGTACTTC

J: TRBJ2-7
size: -
D: TRBD2
V: TRBV7-9
CDR3: CASQSLIAGEYEQYF
DNA: TGTGCCAGCCAAAGCCTGATAGCGGGAGAGTACGAGCAGTACTTC

J: TRBJ1-1
size: -
D: -
V: TRBV2
CDR3: CASSEGSGQVEAFF
DNA: TGTGCCAGCAGTGAAGGTAGTGGGCAGGTTGAAGCTTTCTTT

J: TRBJ1-1
size: once
D: TRBD1
V: TRBV18
CDR3: CASSQGQGNTEAFF
DNA: TGTGCCAGCTCACAGGGACAGGGAAACACTGAAGCTTTCTTT

J: TRBJ2-1
size: -
D: -
V: TRBV7-9
CDR3: CASSLDGYEQFF
DNA: TGTGCCAGCAGCTTAGACGGGTATGAGCAGTTCTTC

J: TRBJ2-1
size: medium-sized
D: TRBD1
V: TRBV14
CDR3: CASSQEWDRGNEQFF
DNA: TGTGCCAGCAGCCAAGAATGGGACAGGGGGAATGAGCAGTTCTTC

J: TRBJ2-7
size: -
D: TRBD1
V: TRBV27
CDR3: CASSWGQGAGEQYF
DNA: TGTGCCAGCAGTTGGGGACAGGGGGCAGGTGAGCAGTACTTC

J: TRBJ2-3
size: -
D: TRBD2
V: TRBV6-5
CDR3: CASKSTSGSSHF
DNA: TGTGCCAGCAAAAGCACTAGCGGGAGTAGTCATTTT

J: TRBJ2-7
size: once
D: TRBD1
V: TRBV10-3
CDR3: CAISPGQGKTYEQYF
DNA: TGTGCCATCAGCCCCGGACAGGGGAAGACCTACGAGCAGTACTTC

J: TRBJ2-7
size: -
D: TRBD2
V: TRBV28
CDR3: CASRGTSGRNERGYEQYF
DNA: TGTGCCAGCAGGGGGACTAGCGGGAGAAACGAGCGGGGTTACGAGCAGTACTTC

J: TRBJ2-1
size: -
D: TRBD2
V: TRBV29-1
CDR3: CSVGLAGVDSYNEQFF
DNA: TGCAGCGTTGGACTAGCGGGCGTCGACTCCTACAATGAGCAGTTCTTC

J: TRBJ2-5
size: -
D: -
V: TRBV9
CDR3: CASSVSTGLEQYF
DNA: TGTGCCAGCAGCGTATCGACAGGTCTGGAGCAGTACTTC

J: TRBJ2-7
size: -
D: TRBD1
V: TRBV30
CDR3: CAWSGNRDSPYEQYF
DNA: TGTGCCTGGAGTGGAAATAGGGACAGCCCCTACGAGCAGTACTTC

J: TRBJ2-1
size: -
D: TRBD2
V: TRBV18
CDR3: CASSPRTSGDNEQFF
DNA: TGTGCCAGCTCACCACGGACTAGCGGGGACAATGAGCAGTTCTTC

J: TRBJ1-3
size: -
D: -
V: TRBV18
CDR3: CASSPGGGRRTSGNTIYF
DNA: TGTGCCAGCTCACCAGGGGGGGGGAGACGGACCTCTGGAAACACCATATATTTT

J: TRBJ1-1
size: -
D: -
V: TRBV19
CDR3: CASSMRERGTEAFF
DNA: TGTGCCAGTAGTATGAGGGAGAGAGGCACTGAAGCTTTCTTT

J: TRBJ1-6
size: -
D: -
V: TRBV6-6
CDR3: CASRHVENSPLHF
DNA: TGTGCCAGCAGGCATGTAGAGAATTCACCCCTCCACTTT

J: TRBJ1-5
size: -
D: -
V: TRBV28
CDR3: CASSLVGVGQPQHF
DNA: TGTGCCAGCAGTTTAGTCGGGGTAGGTCAGCCCCAGCATTTT